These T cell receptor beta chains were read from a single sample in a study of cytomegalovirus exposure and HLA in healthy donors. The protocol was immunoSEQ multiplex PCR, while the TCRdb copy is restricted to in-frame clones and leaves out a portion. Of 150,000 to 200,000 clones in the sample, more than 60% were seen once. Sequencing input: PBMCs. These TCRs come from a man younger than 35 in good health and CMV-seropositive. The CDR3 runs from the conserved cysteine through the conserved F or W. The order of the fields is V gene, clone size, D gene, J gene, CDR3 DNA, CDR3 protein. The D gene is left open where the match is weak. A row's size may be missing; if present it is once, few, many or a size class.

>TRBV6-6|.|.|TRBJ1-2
TGTGCCAGCAGTTACTCCTCACAGGGAGTCTATGGCTACACCTTC
CASSYSSQGVYGYTF
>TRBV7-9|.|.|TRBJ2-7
TGTGCCAGCAGCTCCATCTACTACGAGCAGTACTTC
CASSSIYYEQYF
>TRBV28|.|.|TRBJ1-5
TGTGCCAGCAGGATCGACGACTTCGCGGTTAGCAATCAGCCCCAGCATTTT
CASRIDDFAVSNQPQHF
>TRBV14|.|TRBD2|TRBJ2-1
TGTGCCAGCAGCCAGGGTGGGCTAGCGGGAGCGGAATACAATGAGCAGTTCTTC
CASSQGGLAGAEYNEQFF
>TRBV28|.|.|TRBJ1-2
TGTGCCAGCACCTCGGCGGCTAACTATGGCTACACCTTC
CASTSAANYGYTF
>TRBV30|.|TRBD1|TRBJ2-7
TGTGCCAGACAGGGCCTTAGCCCCTACGAGCAGTACTTC
CARQGLSPYEQYF
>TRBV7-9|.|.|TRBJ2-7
TGTGCCAGCAGCGGGGGGGCTTACGAGCAGTACTTC
CASSGGAYEQYF
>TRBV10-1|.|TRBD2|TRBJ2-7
TGCGCCAGCAGTACCAGCGGGAGTGGGGCCTACGAGCAGTACTTC
CASSTSGSGAYEQYF
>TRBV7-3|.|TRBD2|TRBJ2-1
TGTGCCAGCAGCCCTCGGGAGGGAGCGCGGAATGAGCAGTTCTTC
CASSPREGARNEQFF
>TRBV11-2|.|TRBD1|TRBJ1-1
TGTGCCAGCAGCTGGGGACAGACCCAGAACACTGAAGCTTTCTTT
CASSWGQTQNTEAFF
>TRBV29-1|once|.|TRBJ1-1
TGCAGCGTGAGTCTACAGAAATTGAACACTGAAGCTTTCTTT
CSVSLQKLNTEAFF
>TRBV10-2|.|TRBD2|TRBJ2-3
TGCGCCAGCAGAGGGACTAGCGGGAGTTCCCCCTCTCGCACAGATACGCAGTATTTT
CASRGTSGSSPSRTDTQYF
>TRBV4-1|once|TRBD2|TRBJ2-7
TGCGCCAGCAGCCAAGGAGGCGGGAGGGTCTACGAGCAGTACTTC
CASSQGGGRVYEQYF
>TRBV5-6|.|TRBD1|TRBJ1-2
TGTGCCAGCAGACCGAGGACAGGGCTAGTTGGCTACACCTTC
CASRPRTGLVGYTF
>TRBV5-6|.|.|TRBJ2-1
TGTGCCAGCAGCTTCCGACTACCCAATGAGCAGTTCTTC
CASSFRLPNEQFF
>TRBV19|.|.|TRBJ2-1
TGTGCCAGTAGTTCTATTGCGGATTACAATGAGCAGTTCTTC
CASSSIADYNEQFF
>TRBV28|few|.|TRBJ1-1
TGTGCCAGCAGTTACAGCACTGAAGCTTTCTTT
CASSYSTEAFF
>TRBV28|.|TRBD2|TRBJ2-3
TGTGCCAGCACTCAGACAGGACTAGCGCGAAATACGCAGTATTTT
CASTQTGLARNTQYF
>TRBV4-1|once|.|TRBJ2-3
TGCGCCAGCAGCCATCCCTTAGCCGGGGGTCGATCCTCAGATACGCAGTATTTT
CASSHPLAGGRSSDTQYF
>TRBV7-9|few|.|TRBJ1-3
TGTGCCAGCAGCTTAAGATCAGGGGCAGGTTGGAACACCATATATTTT
CASSLRSGAGWNTIYF
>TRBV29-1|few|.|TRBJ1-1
TGCAGCGTTGAGGGGGGGCTTACGGCTTTCTTT
CSVEGGLTAFF
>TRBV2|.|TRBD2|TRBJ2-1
TGTGCCAGCAGTGGGGGGGGCCGGGGGACTAGCGGTTACAATGAGCAGTTCTTC
CASSGGGRGTSGYNEQFF
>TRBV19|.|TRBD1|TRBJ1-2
TGTGCCAGTAGTAAACGGACAGGGGGGTATGGCTACACCTTC
CASSKRTGGYGYTF
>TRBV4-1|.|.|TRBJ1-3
TGCGCCAGCAGCCAAGATTGGATCGCGGCAAATCGGGGAAACACCATATATTTT
CASSQDWIAANRGNTIYF
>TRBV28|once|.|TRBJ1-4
TGTGCCAGCAGTTTGCGGGCGGTGGAGAAACTGTTTTTT
CASSLRAVEKLFF
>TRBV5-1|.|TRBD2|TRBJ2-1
TGCGCCAGCAGCTTGGCCTCACCTAGCGGGAGGCCTGAGCAGTTCTTC
CASSLASPSGRPEQFF
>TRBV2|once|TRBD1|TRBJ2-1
TGTGCCAGCAGGAGGACAGGGGGGGACAATGAGCAGTTCTTC
CASRRTGGDNEQFF
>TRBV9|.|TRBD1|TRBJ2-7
TGTGCCAGCAGCGTGGGAAGGACAGGCAAATCGCAGTACTTC
CASSVGRTGKSQYF
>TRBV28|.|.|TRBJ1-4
TGTGCCAGCAGTCCCCGGACAGTTAAGAATGAAAAACTGTTTTTT
CASSPRTVKNEKLFF
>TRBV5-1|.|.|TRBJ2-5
TGCGCCAGCAGCTCGCCTACTACCTCTACCTACCAAGAGACCCAGTACTTC
CASSSPTTSTYQETQYF
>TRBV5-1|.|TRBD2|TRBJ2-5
TGCGCCAGCAGCTTGTCGGGTAGCGGGAGGTCGGGTGAGACCCAGTACTTC
CASSLSGSGRSGETQYF
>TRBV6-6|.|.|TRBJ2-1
TGTGCCAGCAGTGGGGACTTAACGGCTGGGGATGAGCAGTTCTTC
CASSGDLTAGDEQFF
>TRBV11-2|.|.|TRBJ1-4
TGTGCCAGCAGCCCCACGCTGGGGGCGGATGAAAAACTGTTTTTT
CASSPTLGADEKLFF
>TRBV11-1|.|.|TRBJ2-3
TGTGCCAGCAGCACCATTCACGGAGTGGGCACAGATACGCAGTATTTT
CASSTIHGVGTDTQYF
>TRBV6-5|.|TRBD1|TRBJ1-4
TGTGCCAGCCGGGACAGCGGAGATGAAAAACTGTTTTTT
CASRDSGDEKLFF
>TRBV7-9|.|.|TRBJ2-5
TGTTCCAGCAGCTTTAATTCCCGTATCCAAGAGACCCAGTACTTC
CSSSFNSRIQETQYF
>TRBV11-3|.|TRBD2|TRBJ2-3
TGTGCCAGCAGCTGGGGACTAGCGGAGAGCACAGATACGCAGTATTTT
CASSWGLAESTDTQYF
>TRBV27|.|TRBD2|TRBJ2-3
TGTGCCAGCAGTGGATCCGGACTAGCGGGAGCCGTGACAGATACGCAGTATTTT
CASSGSGLAGAVTDTQYF
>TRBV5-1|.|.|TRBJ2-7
TGCGCCAGCAGCTTGGAGGGACTTAACTCCTACGAGCAGTACTTC
CASSLEGLNSYEQYF
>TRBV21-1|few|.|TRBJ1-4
TGTGCCAGCAGCACCTCAGGGTATAATGAAAAACTGTTTTTT
CASSTSGYNEKLFF
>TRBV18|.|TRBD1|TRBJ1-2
TGTGCCAGCTCAGACAGGGCAGACTACACCTTC
CASSDRADYTF
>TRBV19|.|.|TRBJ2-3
TGTGCCAGTAGTATATTGGAGGCTAGCACAGATACGCAGTATTTT
CASSILEASTDTQYF
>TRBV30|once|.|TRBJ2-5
TGTGCCGGGCTAGCGTGGGGGGAGACCCAGTACTTC
CAGLAWGETQYF
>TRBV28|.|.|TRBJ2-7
TGTGCCAGCAGTTCGCCCCCCAGGGAGCAGTACTTC
CASSSPPREQYF
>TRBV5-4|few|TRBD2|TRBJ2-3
TGTGCCAGCAGCTTGGCGCGGGAGGGAACAGATACGCAGTATTTT
CASSLAREGTDTQYF